One TCR beta chain is described in this entry. The sample comes from a study of blood T cell repertoires in COVID-19. At the level of the study: Sites across the United States, Italy and Spain contributed samples from acute and convalescent COVID-19. T cells, B-cell-depleted T cells, or PBMCs provided the cDNA or gDNA that served as material.

In the authors' workflow: Researchers report that nucleated cell counts were estimated from reference gene primer amplification. The method was immunoSEQ multiplex PCR; TCRdb's version includes in-frame clones alone and lacks a portion of them. For V, J and clone size, that table is used; D and trimming come from the DNA. There are hundreds of thousands of clones in the sample; roughly 85% occur only once, and about 1.5% lies in the top ten. This CDR3 contains 16 residues. With V trimmed by 3 bases and J by 1 base, 5 bases remained unmatched. Germline V gene sequence: CDR1 SGHVS, CDR2 FNYEAQ. This TCR was recovered from a woman aged 25 to 39 with active or convalescent COVID-19. This sequence joins TRBV7-6 and TRBJ2-3, with 9 nucleotides matching TRBD1. The sample taken for sequencing was peripheral blood. This chain's CDR3 is CASSFGQGIGTDTQYF. CDR3 in DNA: TGTGCCAGCAGCTTTGGACAGGGGATCGGCACAGATACGCAGTATTTT.